This T cell receptor beta chain was profiled in a study of T cell responses to AZD1222 COVID-19 vaccine. Study findings and constraints: In a largely white British group with more females than males, clonal diversity was possibly underestimated. Repertoires were sampled only after the peak T cell response.

Remarks on this clone: The target antigen is unknown.

This CDR3 region has 17 residues. Germline CDR1 SGDLS, CDR2 YYNGEE. V was pared by 3 bases and J by 4 bases, with 20 bases between. Here immunoSEQ multiplex PCR was the method, and the copy in TCRdb shows in-frame clones only, minus some. Here the sample spans fewer than 150,000 clones, around 88% being singletons. This sequence joins TRBV9 and TRBJ1-3; weak D call: TRBD1 (5 bases). This clonotype was sampled from an adult who received the AZD1222 COVID-19 vaccine. Sequenced material: peripheral blood, taken 28 days after the second AZD1222 dose. CDR3 sequence reads: CASSAAGTLLDGNTIYF. CDR3 coding DNA: TGTGCCAGCAGCGCGGCAGGGACCCTCCTGGACGGAAACACCATATATTTT.